This T cell receptor beta chain was captured in a study of T cells in lung cancer brain metastases. Study background: About 90% of the 20 patients had no interval therapy between resections.

The protocol was immunoSEQ multiplex PCR, while the TCRdb copy is restricted to in-frame clones and leaves out a portion. The sample contains about 770 clones, more than 70% of which appear only once. CDR3 length equals 15 residues. V shed 2 bases and J shed 1 base, with 12 bases lying between them. The germline gives CDR1 KGHSY, CDR2 FQNENV. Study-level findings and limits: Unique productive clones were significantly fewer in brain metastases: median 1540 versus 4551. Few clones were shared between paired lesions (mean Morisita approximately 0.24); most were lesion-specific. FFPE DNA fragmentation may have prevented retrieving the complete T cell repertoire.

Sample share makes this clone hyperexpanded. The antigen remains unidentified. The receptor's source is a man between 65 and 79 years old with non-small cell lung cancer that had spread to the brain. The V and J genes are TRBV16 and TRBJ2-7; D gene ambiguous. Sequenced sample: tumor tissue from a brain metastasis. Here the CDR3 DNA reads TGTGCCAGCAGCCAAAGCGTTCAGGAGTCCTACGAGCAGTACGTC. This gives the protein CASSQSVQESYEQYV.